Listed here are 15 T cell receptor beta chains from one sample, sequenced in a study of T cells in Graves' hyperthyroidism and ophthalmopathy. Authors of the study amplified TCR beta CDR3 regions from RNA transcripts. The primer set for the first-round RT-PCR of the TCR CDR3 was HTBI. TCRdb analysed the multiplex PCR reads with MiXCR anew, one entry per CDR3 protein. Of approximately 480,000 distinct CDR3 sequences listed, less than 25% were seen once; the top ten hold about 30%. The source material was blood. These receptors came from a young man with Graves' hyperthyroidism.

This clonotype occurred many times. The genes are TRBV9 and TRBJ2-5; TRBD2 might be the D (5 bases). The V gene's germline CDR1 is SGDLS and CDR2 YYNGEE. V dropped 0 bases and J dropped 4 bases, with 19 bases sitting between them. This CDR3 has 17 amino acids. This chain's CDR3 is CASSVGETLLEGETQYF. The CDR3 nucleotides are TGTGCCAGCAGCGTAGGGGAGACTCTCTTAGAGGGAGAGACCCAGTACTTC.

Ten or more counts support this clonotype. This CDR3 is CASSRTEGTEAFF. The CDR3 DNA reads TGTGCCAGCAGTCGGACAGAAGGCACTGAAGCTTTCTTT. The rearrangement joins TRBV6-4 to TRBJ1-1, with a tentative D call TRBD1 (6 bases). The V and J ends lost 5 bases and 4 bases respectively, with 11 bases between them. CDR3 length: 13 amino acids. Looked up from germline, CDR1 is MRHNA and CDR2 is SNTAGT.

Ten or more counts support this clonotype. V gene TRBV28 combines with J gene TRBJ2-7, with 8 nucleotides matching TRBD1. Trimming cost V 6 bases and J 3 bases; bases outside gene matches: 10. CDR1 and CDR2 from the germline V gene are MDHEN and SYDVKM. This CDR3 has 15 amino acids. CDR3 amino acids: CASRPSGTGHYEQYF. The CDR3 DNA is TGTGCCAGCAGGCCCTCCGGGACAGGACACTACGAGCAGTACTTC.

This clonotype was detected ten times or more. V and J are TRBV7-8 and TRBJ1-3; D possibly corresponds to TRBD1 (6 bases). CDR1 SGHVS and CDR2 FQNEAQ come from the germline V gene. CDR3 length equals 16 residues. V gave up 5 bases and J gave up 0 bases, with 14 bases separating them. This CDR3 reads CASSLRGGFSGNTIYF. CDR3 DNA sequence: TGTGCCAGCAGCCTTAGGGGGGGGTTCTCTGGAAACACCATATATTTT.

At least ten counts were recorded for this clonotype. The gene calls are TRBV4-2 and TRBJ2-7; D not resolved. CDR3 length: 12 residues. Trimming took 3 bases from V and 4 from J, leaving 7 bases between them. Germline loops: CDR1 LGHNA, CDR2 YNFKEQ. The CDR3 DNA follows: TGTGCCAGCAGCCAGGCCGGTTACGAGCAGTACTTC. Translated, it gives CASSQAGYEQYF.

V usage is TRBV6-1 and J usage is TRBJ1-1, with a weak D call TRBD1 (5 bases). The CDR3 has 14 residues. Deletions cut 10 bases from V and 0 bases from J, with 15 bases between. In germline, CDR1 is MNHNS, CDR2 SASEGT. The CDR3 DNA follows: TGTGCCAACCCTTCTACAGGTTTGAACACTGAAGCTTTCTTT. It is translated as CANPSTGLNTEAFF.

This clonotype appeared many times. The chain is built from TRBV28 and TRBJ2-5, with 8 bases fitting TRBD2. The V gene end was trimmed by 6 bases and the J gene end by 2 bases; junction bases not matched to a gene: 14. This CDR3 is 17 amino acids long. CDR1 MDHEN and CDR2 SYDVKM come from the germline V gene. CDR3 loop: CASSHPGAGGSQETQYF. CDR3 sequence (DNA): TGTGCCAGCAGCCACCCCGGGGCGGGGGGTTCACAAGAGACCCAGTACTTC.

This rearrangement joins TRBV19 to TRBJ1-2; no clear D. The germline V gene has CDR1 LNHDA and CDR2 SQIVND (reference sequence). The CDR3 is 12 amino acids. V was trimmed by 8 bases and J by 7 bases, leaving 14 bases between them. CDR3 sequence reads: CASAGGASGYTF. CDR3 in DNA: TGTGCCAGTGCTGGAGGAGCGAGTGGCTACACCTTC.

This clonotype has ten or more counts. V gene TRBV2 combines with J gene TRBJ1-5; D is uncertain. Germline V gives CDR1 SNHLY, CDR2 FYNNEI. This CDR3 comprises 15 residues. Deletions cut 4 bases from V and 5 bases from J, with 15 bases between. CDR3 sequence: CASSGLDGEDQPQHF. CDR3 bases: TGTGCCAGCAGTGGTCTGGACGGAGAAGATCAGCCCCAGCATTTT.

V is TRBV5-1 and J is TRBJ1-3; 8 nucleotides line up with TRBD1. Germline assignment: CDR1 SGHRS and CDR2 YFSETQ. The CDR3 length is 16 residues. Trimming at V came to 4 bases and at J to 2 bases, leaving 8 bases not matched to a gene. The CDR3 DNA is TGCGCCAGCAGCGAGAGGGTGACAGGGGCTGGAAACACCATATATTTT. Encoded protein: CASSERVTGAGNTIYF. Variable domain in full (rest from reference TRBV5-1 and TRBJ1-3): KAGVTQTPRYLIKTRGQQVTLSCSPISGHRSVSWYQQTPGQGLQFLFEYFSETQRNKGNFPGRFSGRQFSNSRSEMNVSTLELGDSALYLCASSERVTGAGNTIYFGEGSWLTVV.

This clonotype was seen at least ten times. The chain employs TRBV20-1 and TRBJ2-7, with unresolved D. The CDR3 consists of 14 residues. Germline lookup yields CDR1 DFQATT and CDR2 SNEGSKA (reference sequence). The V end was cut by 0 bases, the J end by 0 bases, with 9 bases between. In DNA, the CDR3 is TGCAGTGCTAGAGATGGAACAGACTCCTACGAGCAGTACTTC. Translation: CSARDGTDSYEQYF.

The chain employs TRBV7-8 and TRBJ1-2; D is unresolved. CDR1 and CDR2 (germline): SGHVS, FQNEAQ. The CDR3 is made up of 14 amino acids. The V gene lost 4 bases and the J gene lost 5 bases, with 14 bases spanning the gap. The CDR3 here is CASSYRGDRYGYTF. The CDR3, as DNA: TGTGCCAGCAGCTACCGGGGTGACCGGTATGGCTACACCTTC.

This clonotype was recorded at least ten times. The CDR3 loop is CATGQVNTGELFF. CDR3 sequence (DNA): TGTGCCACGGGACAGGTGAACACCGGGGAGCTGTTTTTT. The chain joins TRBV15 to TRBJ2-2; TRBD1 agrees at 8 bases. The CDR3 has 13 residues. J was trimmed by 1 base and V by 9 bases; bases with no gene match: 1. CDR1 LNHNV and CDR2 YYDKDF come from the germline V gene (reference sequence).

This clonotype has more than one count but fewer than ten. The chain is built from TRBV18 and TRBJ2-7; D may be TRBD1 (6 bases). The V gene's germline CDR1 is KGHSH and CDR2 LQKENI. There are 15 residues in the CDR3. V was cut by 2 bases and J by 3 bases, with 14 bases left in between. CDR3 protein: CASSPGPDSNYEQYF. DNA for the CDR3: TGTGCCAGCTCACCAGGCCCGGACAGTAACTACGAGCAGTACTTC. The whole variable domain, remainder taken from reference TRBV18 and TRBJ2-7, is NAGVMQNPRHLVRRRGQEARLRCSPMKGHSHVYWYRQLPEEGLKFMVYLQKENIIDESGMPKERFSAEFPKEGPSILRIQQVVRGDSAAYFCASSPGPDSNYEQYFGPGTRLTVT.

This clonotype was counted ten times or more. The genes are TRBV6-1 and TRBJ2-5; 7 bases are shared with TRBD1. CDR3 length equals 15 residues. CDR1 is MNHNS, CDR2 SASEGT, per germline. V lost 6 bases, J lost 4 bases, and 11 bases stayed unmatched. CDR3 residues: CASRLAGGRGETQYF. The DNA of the CDR3 is TGTGCCAGCAGGCTGGCAGGGGGAAGGGGAGAGACCCAGTACTTC.